The 12 T cell receptor beta chains in this list originate from one sample, sequenced in a study of shared clonotypes between healthy human individuals (dated by TCRdb to 2019 to 2021). The library was obtained by the immunoSEQ multiplex PCR assay. The clones in this table, taken by TCRdb from immuneACCESS, are in-frame only. Not every clone is retained; where verified, under half of the shortfall comes from an unresolved V gene, and the cause of the rest is unknown. A total of 2 million to 3 million clones appear in this sample, 80% to 95% of them only once. The ten largest clonotypes hold more than 0.35% of the sample. Sequencing was done on a sample of naive CD4+ T cells from PBMCs. Per the publication, the cell subset or site label means: CD45RA+ positively selected. These receptor sequences come from a man aged 18 to 30 in good health. Some clones in this sample may be carry-over from other donors' samples.

The chain joins TRBV7-9 to TRBJ2-1, with D maybe TRBD1 (6 bases). Trimming took 5 bases from V and 5 from J, leaving 19 bases between them. The CDR3 loop spans 16 amino acids. The germline V gene encodes CDR1 SEHNR and CDR2 FQNEAQ (reference sequence). CDR3 protein: CASSPLGAGFHNEQFF. The CDR3 nucleotides read TGTGCCAGCAGCCCCCTGGGGGCAGGGTTTCACAATGAGCAGTTCTTC.

This clone was seen just once. The chain recombines TRBV11-2 with TRBJ2-5; 9 bases are a match to TRBD2. V lost 5 bases and J lost 2; bases outside the gene matches: 6. Germline V gene lookup returns CDR1 SGHAT and CDR2 FQNNGV. CDR3 length equals 15 residues. The CDR3 reads CASSPRLADQETQYF. CDR3 sequence (DNA): TGTGCCAGCAGCCCCCGACTAGCGGATCAAGAGACCCAGTACTTC.

This chain uses TRBV6-6 with TRBJ2-7, with D hard to call. Germline V gene data show CDR1 as MNHNY and CDR2 as SVGAGI (reference sequence). The CDR3 length is 13 residues. Trimming shortened V by 11 bases and J by 6 bases, and 20 bases separated the two germline ends. The chain's CDR3 is CAAQEAARPEQYF. CDR3 in DNA: TGTGCCGCCCAAGAGGCCGCCCGGCCCGAGCAGTACTTC.

This chain links TRBV7-2 with TRBJ1-2; possible D gene TRBD1, 5 bases. Germline loops: CDR1 SGHTA, CDR2 FQGNSA. This CDR3 comprises 16 residues. V was trimmed by 1 base and J by 4 bases, leaving 16 bases between them. The CDR3 DNA reads as TGTGCCAGCAGCTTAGTGGCGGGACGGTTCGGCTATGGCTACACCTTC. Encoded protein: CASSLVAGRFGYGYTF.

With regard to this clone: Other DNA variants within this sample encode the same CDR3. The gene calls are TRBV18 and TRBJ1-4, with 9 bases aligning to TRBD1. The ends lost 3 bases at V and 6 bases at J; junction bases unmatched: 2. This CDR3 is built from 14 residues. Germline lookup yields CDR1 KGHSH and CDR2 LQKENI. The CDR3 is CASSPGQGDEKLFF. The DNA for the CDR3 is TGTGCCAGCTCACCGGGACAGGGAGATGAAAAACTGTTTTTT. Complete variable domain (other parts from reference TRBV18 and TRBJ1-4): NAGVMQNPRHLVRRRGQEARLRCSPMKGHSHVYWYRQLPEEGLKFMVYLQKENIIDESGMPKERFSAEFPKEGPSILRIQQVVRGDSAAYFCASSPGQGDEKLFFGSGTQLSVL.

The table lists this clone with a few counts. V and J are TRBV5-1 and TRBJ2-5, with a possible D match to TRBD1 (5 bases). Per the germline V gene, CDR1 is SGHRS and CDR2 is YFSETQ. The germline V and J ends were trimmed by 5 bases and 5 bases, with 19 bases remaining between them. The CDR3 consists of 15 residues. This CDR3 reads CASSGAAGIGETQYF. The CDR3 DNA sequence: TGCGCCAGCAGTGGGGCCGCAGGAATCGGGGAGACCCAGTACTTC.

This clone was seen only a few times. This CDR3 is also generated by other DNA sequences in the sample. The CDR3 region is CASSPGQGGQPQHF. The CDR3 DNA reads TGTGCCAGCTCACCAGGGCAGGGTGGGCAGCCCCAGCATTTT. The J gene is TRBJ1-5, the V gene TRBV18; possibly TRBD1 for D (5 bases). This CDR3 contains 14 residues. Germline V gene data show CDR1 as KGHSH and CDR2 as LQKENI. V lost 2 bases and J lost 7, with 12 bases in between.

The chain combines TRBV6-6 with TRBJ2-5; D may be TRBD2 (6 bases). This CDR3 has 11 amino acids. CDR1 and CDR2 (germline): MNHNY, SVGAGI (reference sequence). V was trimmed by 7 bases and J by 3 bases, leaving 6 bases between them. CDR3 nucleotides: TGTGCCAGCACTAGCGAAGAGACCCAGTACTTC. Residues: CASTSEETQYF.

This chain links TRBV9 with TRBJ2-2; 10 bases map to TRBD1. CDR1 SGDLS and CDR2 YYNGEE come from the germline V gene. The CDR3 sequence is 16 residues long. The V segment lost 3 bases and the J segment 5 bases; nucleotides outside the gene matches: 7. The chain's CDR3 is CASSGQDRGWTGELFF. The CDR3 DNA sequence: TGTGCCAGCAGCGGCCAGGACAGGGGGTGGACCGGGGAGCTGTTTTTT.

The sample holds a few counts of this clone. The chain carries TRBV10-3 and TRBJ1-2, with D possibly matching TRBD1 (5 bases). The V and J ends lost 3 bases and 5 bases respectively, with 19 bases between them. The CDR3 has 16 residues. CDR1 and CDR2 from the germline V gene are ENHRY and SYGVKD. The DNA for the CDR3 is TGTGCCATCAGTGATGTAGGGTCAGCAGGGCGATATGGCTACACCTTC. Protein product: CAISDVGSAGRYGYTF.

The gene calls are TRBV28 and TRBJ1-5; D call uncertain. V was cut by 9 bases and J by 7 bases, with 19 bases left in between. CDR1 is MDHEN and CDR2 is SYDVKM in the germline V gene. This CDR3 spans 14 amino acids. For the CDR3, the DNA is TGTGCCAGTTTCAGTCCGAGTCTTGGGCAGCCCCAGCATTTT. Its translation is CASFSPSLGQPQHF.

The J gene is TRBJ2-7, the V gene TRBV27, with TRBD2 matching over 7 bases. The CDR3 loop spans 14 amino acids. In germline, CDR1 is MNHEY, CDR2 SMNVEV (reference sequence). J was trimmed by 0 bases and V by 7 bases; bases with no gene match: 6. CDR3 DNA: TGTGCCAGCATGGGCGGGAGCTTCTCCTACGAGCAGTACTTC. Amino acid sequence: CASMGGSFSYEQYF.